Below, one T cell receptor beta chain is given with its context. An assay was performed, and its level was deep. The authors split each subset's genomic DNA evenly across several immunoSEQ plates. Some clones are missing from TCRdb's copy, which holds only in-frame ones; the method was immunoSEQ multiplex PCR. The sample has some 700,000 clones; less than 95% are singletons. V lost 5 bases, J lost 1 base, and 11 bases lay in between. Germline CDR1 and CDR2: MNHEY and SMNVEV (reference sequence). This CDR3 spans 14 amino acids. This entry is derived from a study of shared clonotypes between healthy human individuals.

This chain connects TRBV27 to TRBJ1-2; a weak D match, TRBD1 (5 bases). This TCR was recovered from a young man in good health. Some clones in this sample may be carry-over from other donors' samples. The sequenced material came from memory CD8+ T cells from PBMCs. Subset here: CD45RO+ cells pooled with CCR7-negative TemRA cells. The CDR3 DNA is TGTGCCAGCAGTGGCACAGGAGATAACTATGGCTACACCTTC. Translation: CASSGTGDNYGYTF.